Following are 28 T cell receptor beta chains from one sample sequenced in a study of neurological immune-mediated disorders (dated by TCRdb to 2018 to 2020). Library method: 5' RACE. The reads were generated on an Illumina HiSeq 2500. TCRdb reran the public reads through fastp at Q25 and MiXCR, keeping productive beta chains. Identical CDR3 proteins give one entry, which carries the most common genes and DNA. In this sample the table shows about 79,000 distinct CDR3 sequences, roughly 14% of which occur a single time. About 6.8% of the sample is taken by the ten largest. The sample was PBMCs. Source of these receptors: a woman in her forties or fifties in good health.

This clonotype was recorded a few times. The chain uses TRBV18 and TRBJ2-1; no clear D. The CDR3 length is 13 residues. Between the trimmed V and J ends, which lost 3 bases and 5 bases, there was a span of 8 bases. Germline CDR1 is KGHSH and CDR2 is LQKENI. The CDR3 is CASSPLAHNEQFF. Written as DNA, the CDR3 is TGTGCCAGCTCACCCTTGGCCCACAATGAGCAGTTCTTC.

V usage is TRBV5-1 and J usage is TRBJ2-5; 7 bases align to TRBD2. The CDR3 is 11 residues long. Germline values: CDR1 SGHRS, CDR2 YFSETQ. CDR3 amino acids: CSRSGTGTQYF. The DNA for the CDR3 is TGCTCCCGCAGCGGGACCGGGACCCAGTACTTC.

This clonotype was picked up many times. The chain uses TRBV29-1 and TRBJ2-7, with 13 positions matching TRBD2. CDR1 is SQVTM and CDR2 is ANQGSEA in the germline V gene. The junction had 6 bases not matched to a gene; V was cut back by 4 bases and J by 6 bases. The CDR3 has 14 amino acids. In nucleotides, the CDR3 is TGCAGCGTTGGGGGGGGACTAGCGGGATTCGAGCAGTACTTC. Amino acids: CSVGGGLAGFEQYF.

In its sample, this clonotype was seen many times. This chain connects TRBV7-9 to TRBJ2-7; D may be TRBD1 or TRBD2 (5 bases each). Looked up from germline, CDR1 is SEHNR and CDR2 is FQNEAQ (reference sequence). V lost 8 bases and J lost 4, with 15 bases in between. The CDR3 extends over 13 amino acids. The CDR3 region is CASGQGPRYEQYF. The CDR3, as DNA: TGTGCCAGCGGTCAGGGACCGCGGTACGAGCAGTACTTC.

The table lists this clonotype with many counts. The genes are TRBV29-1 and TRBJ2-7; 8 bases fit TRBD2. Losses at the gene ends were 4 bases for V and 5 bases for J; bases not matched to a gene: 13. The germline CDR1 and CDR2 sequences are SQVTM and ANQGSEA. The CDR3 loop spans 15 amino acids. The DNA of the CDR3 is TGCAGCGTTGCCCCCTGGCGGGAGGCACAAAACGAGCAGTACTTC. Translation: CSVAPWREAQNEQYF.

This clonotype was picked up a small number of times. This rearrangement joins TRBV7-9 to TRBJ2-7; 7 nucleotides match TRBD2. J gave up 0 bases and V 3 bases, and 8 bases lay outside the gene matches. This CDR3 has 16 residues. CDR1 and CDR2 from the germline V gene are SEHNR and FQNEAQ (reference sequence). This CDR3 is CASSLSKAGSSYEQYV. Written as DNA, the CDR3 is TGTGCCAGCAGCTTGTCTAAAGCGGGGAGCTCCTACGAGCAGTACGTC.

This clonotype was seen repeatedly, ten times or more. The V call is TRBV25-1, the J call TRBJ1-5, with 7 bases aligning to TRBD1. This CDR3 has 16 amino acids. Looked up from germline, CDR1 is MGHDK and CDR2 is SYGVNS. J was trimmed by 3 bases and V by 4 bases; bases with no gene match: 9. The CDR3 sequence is CASSGHDRDYNQPQHF. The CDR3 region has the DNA TGTGCCAGCAGTGGCCATGACAGGGATTACAATCAGCCCCAGCATTTT.

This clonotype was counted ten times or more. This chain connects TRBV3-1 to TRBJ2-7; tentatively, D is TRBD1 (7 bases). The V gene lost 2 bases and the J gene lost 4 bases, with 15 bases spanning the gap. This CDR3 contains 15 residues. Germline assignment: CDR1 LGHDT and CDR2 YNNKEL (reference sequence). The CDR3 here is CASSQLWQGGYEQYF. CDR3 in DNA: TGTGCCAGCAGCCAATTATGGCAGGGGGGTTACGAGCAGTACTTC.

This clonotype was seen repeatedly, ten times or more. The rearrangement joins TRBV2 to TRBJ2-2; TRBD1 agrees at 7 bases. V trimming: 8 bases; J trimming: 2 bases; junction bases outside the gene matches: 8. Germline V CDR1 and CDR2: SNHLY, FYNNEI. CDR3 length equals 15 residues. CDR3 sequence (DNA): TGTGCCAGCGTATCGGGGACAGCTAACACCGGGGAGCTGTTTTTT. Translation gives CASVSGTANTGELFF.

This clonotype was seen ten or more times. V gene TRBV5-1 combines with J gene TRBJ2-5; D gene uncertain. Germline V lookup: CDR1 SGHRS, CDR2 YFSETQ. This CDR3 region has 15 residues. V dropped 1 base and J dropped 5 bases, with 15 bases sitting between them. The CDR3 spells CASSLWSGQWETQYF. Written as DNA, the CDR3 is TGCGCCAGCAGCTTGTGGTCAGGCCAATGGGAGACCCAGTACTTC.

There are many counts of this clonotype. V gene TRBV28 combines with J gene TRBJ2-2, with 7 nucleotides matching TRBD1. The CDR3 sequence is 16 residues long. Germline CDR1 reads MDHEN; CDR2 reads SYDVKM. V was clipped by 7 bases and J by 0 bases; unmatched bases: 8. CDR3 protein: CASINQGVPNTGELFF. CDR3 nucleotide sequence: TGTGCCAGCATCAATCAGGGGGTTCCGAACACCGGGGAGCTGTTTTTT.

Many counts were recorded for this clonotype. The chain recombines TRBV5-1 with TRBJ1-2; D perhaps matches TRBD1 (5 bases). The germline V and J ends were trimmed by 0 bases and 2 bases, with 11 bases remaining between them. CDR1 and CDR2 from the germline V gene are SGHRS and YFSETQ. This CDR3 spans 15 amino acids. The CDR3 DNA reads TGCGCCAGCAGCTTGGCCTGGGACGGAAACTATGGCTACACCTTC. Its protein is CASSLAWDGNYGYTF.

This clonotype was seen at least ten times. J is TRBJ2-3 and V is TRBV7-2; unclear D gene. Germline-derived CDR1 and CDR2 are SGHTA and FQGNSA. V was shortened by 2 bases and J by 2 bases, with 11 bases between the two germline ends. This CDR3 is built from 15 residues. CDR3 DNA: TGTGCCAGCAGCTTACAGATCTTAACCACAGATACGCAGTATTTT. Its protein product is CASSLQILTTDTQYF.

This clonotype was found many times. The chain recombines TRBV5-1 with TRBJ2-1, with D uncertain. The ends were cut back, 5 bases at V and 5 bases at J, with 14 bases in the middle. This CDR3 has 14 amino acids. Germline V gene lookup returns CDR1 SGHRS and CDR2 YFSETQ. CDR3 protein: CASSLVEVDNEQFF. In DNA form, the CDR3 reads TGCGCCAGCAGTCTCGTAGAGGTGGACAATGAGCAGTTCTTC.

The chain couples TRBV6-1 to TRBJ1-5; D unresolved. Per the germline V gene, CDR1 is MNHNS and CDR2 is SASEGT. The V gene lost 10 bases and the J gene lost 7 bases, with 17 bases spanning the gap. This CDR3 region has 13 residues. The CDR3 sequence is CATEQCPGQPQHF. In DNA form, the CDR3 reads TGTGCCACTGAACAGTGTCCAGGACAGCCCCAGCATTTT.

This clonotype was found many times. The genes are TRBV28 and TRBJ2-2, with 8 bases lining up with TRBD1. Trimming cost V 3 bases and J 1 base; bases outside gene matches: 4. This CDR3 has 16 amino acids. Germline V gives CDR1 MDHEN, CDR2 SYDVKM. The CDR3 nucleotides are TGTGCCAGCAGTTTTCACGGACAGGGGAACACCGGGGAGCTGTTTTTT. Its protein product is CASSFHGQGNTGELFF.

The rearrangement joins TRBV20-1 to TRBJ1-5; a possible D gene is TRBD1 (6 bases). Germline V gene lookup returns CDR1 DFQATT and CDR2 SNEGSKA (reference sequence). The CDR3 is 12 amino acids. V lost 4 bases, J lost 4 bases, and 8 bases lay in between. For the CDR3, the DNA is TGCAGTGCTAACAGGGAGAATCAGCCCCAGCATTTT. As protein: CSANRENQPQHF.

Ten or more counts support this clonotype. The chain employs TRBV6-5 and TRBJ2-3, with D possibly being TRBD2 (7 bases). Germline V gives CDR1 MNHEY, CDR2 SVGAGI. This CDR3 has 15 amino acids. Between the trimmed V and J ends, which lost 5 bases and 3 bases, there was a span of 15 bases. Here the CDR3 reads CASSLQGRGTDTQYF. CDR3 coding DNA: TGTGCCAGCAGTCTCCAGGGGAGGGGGACAGATACGCAGTATTTT.

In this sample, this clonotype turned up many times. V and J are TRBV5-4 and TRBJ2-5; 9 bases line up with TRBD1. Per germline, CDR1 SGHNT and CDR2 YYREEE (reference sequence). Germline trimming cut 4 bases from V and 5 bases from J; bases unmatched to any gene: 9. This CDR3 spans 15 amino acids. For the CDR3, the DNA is TGTGCCAGCAGCAGACCGGGACAGGGACGCGAGACCCAGTACTTC. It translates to CASSRPGQGRETQYF.

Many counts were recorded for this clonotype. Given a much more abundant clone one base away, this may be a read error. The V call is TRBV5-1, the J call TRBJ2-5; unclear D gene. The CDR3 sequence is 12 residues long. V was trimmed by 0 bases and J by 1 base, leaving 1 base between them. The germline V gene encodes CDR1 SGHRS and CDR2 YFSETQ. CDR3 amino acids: CASSLAQETQYF. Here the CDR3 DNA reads TGCGCCAGCAGCTTGGCCCAAGAGACCCAGTACTTC.

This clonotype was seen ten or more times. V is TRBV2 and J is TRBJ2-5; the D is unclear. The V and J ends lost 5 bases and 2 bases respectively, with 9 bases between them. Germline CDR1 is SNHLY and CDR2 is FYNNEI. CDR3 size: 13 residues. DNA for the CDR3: TGTGCCAGCAGTAGTCTACCACAAGAGACCCAGTACTTC. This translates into CASSSLPQETQYF.

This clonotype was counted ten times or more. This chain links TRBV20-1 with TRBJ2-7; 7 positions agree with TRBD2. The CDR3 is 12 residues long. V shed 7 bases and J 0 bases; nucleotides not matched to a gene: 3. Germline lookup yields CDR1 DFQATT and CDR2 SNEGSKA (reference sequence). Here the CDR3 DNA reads TGCAGTGGGGTAGCGGGCTCCTACGAGCAGTACTTC. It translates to CSGVAGSYEQYF.

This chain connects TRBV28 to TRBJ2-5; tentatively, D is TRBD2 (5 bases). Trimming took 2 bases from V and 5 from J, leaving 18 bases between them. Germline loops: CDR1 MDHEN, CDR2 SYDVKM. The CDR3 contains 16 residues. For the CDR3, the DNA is TGTGCCAGCAGTTTAAATAGGGCCATCCCGGGGGAGACCCAGTACTTC. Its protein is CASSLNRAIPGETQYF.

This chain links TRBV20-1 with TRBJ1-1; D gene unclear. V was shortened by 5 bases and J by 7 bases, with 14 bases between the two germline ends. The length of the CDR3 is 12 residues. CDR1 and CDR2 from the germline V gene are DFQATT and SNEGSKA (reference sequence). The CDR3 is CSAAGQSIEAFF. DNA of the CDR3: TGCAGTGCTGCCGGGCAGTCTATTGAAGCTTTCTTT.

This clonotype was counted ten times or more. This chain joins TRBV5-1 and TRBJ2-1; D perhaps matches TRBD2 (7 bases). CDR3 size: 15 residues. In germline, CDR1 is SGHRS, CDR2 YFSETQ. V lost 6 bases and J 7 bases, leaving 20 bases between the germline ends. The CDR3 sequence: CASTLGGGPQNEQFF. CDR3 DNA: TGCGCCAGCACCTTAGGGGGAGGGCCGCAGAATGAGCAGTTCTTC.

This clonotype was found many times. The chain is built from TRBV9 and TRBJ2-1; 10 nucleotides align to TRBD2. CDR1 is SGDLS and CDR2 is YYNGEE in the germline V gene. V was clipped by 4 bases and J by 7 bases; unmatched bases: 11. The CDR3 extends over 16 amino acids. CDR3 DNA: TGTGCCAGCAGCACCTCCGGGACTAGCGTATATAATGAGCAGTTCTTC. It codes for CASSTSGTSVYNEQFF.

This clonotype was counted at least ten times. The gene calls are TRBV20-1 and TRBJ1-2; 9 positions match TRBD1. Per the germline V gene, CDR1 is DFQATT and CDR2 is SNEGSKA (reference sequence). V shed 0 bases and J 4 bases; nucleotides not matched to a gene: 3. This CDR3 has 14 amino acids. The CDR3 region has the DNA TGCAGTGCTAGAGATCTGGGACAGGGCTATGGCTACACCTTC. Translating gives CSARDLGQGYGYTF.

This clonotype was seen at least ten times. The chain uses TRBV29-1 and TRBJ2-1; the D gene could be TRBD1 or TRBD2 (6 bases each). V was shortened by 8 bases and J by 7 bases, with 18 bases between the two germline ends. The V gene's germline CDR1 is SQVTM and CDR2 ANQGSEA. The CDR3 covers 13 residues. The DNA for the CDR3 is TGCAGCCACCAGAAAGGGGGGCTTAATGAGCAGTTCTTC. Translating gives CSHQKGGLNEQFF.